This TCR beta chain was recovered during a study of cytotoxic CD8 clonotypes in ibrutinib-treated CLL. As for the study in general: Mean productive templates were around 260,000; mean productive rearrangements were around 91,000.

This table comes from immunoSEQ multiplex PCR, and its TCRdb copy is limited to in-frame clones, with some not included. This table has some 140,000 clones, approximately 81% appearing once. The CDR3 consists of 13 residues. Trimming left V 5 bases short and J 4 bases short, with 9 bases between. Germline-derived CDR1 and CDR2 are SGHTA and FQGTGA. Study-level results: Sustained-remission and progressing patients were not sampled at matched times. Public clonotypes were uncommon and contracted or stayed stable on treatment. An increase in clonality occurred at ibrutinib response, followed by a return toward baseline at progression.

As concerns this clone: The target antigen is unknown.

The V and J genes are TRBV7-3 and TRBJ2-1; D not resolved. The input for sequencing was PBMCs, taken after 12 months of ibrutinib treatment. This receptor was identified in a human donor with chronic lymphocytic leukemia. The CDR3 coding sequence is TGTGCCAGCAGCCCCGGGTCGTACAATGAGCAGTTCTTC. Protein product: CASSPGSYNEQFF.